This T cell receptor beta chain was sequenced during a study of blood T cell repertoires in COVID-19. The repertoire was sequenced with immunoSEQ multiplex PCR; TCRdb's copy has only in-frame clones and lacks some. Among a few hundred thousand clones listed, approximately 90% were seen once. This CDR3 has 15 amino acids. Per germline, CDR1 MNHEY and CDR2 SVGAGI. V shed 5 bases, J shed 4 bases, and the junction held 8 bases outside the gene matches. This chain links TRBV6-5 with TRBJ1-2, with 9 bases aligning to TRBD1. This TCR was recovered from a man aged 18 to 35 with active or convalescent COVID-19. Sequencing was performed on peripheral blood. For the CDR3, the DNA is TGTGCCAGCAGTCACCCCCAGGGACAGGGCTATGGCTACACCTTC. It specifies CASSHPQGQGYGYTF.